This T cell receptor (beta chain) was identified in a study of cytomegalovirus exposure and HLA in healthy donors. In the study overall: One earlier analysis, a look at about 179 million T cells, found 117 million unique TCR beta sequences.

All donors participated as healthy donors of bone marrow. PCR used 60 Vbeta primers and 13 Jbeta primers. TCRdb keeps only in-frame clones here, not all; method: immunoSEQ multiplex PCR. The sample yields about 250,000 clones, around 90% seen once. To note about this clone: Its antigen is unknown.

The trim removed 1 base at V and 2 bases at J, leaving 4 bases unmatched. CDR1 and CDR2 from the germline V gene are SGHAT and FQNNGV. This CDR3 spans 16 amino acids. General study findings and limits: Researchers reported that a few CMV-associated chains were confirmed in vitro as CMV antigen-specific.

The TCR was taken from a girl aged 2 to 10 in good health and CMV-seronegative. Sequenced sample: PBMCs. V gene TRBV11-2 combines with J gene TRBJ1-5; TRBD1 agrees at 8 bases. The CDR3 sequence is CASSLGLTGGNQPQHF. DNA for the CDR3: TGTGCCAGCAGCTTAGGACTGACAGGGGGCAATCAGCCCCAGCATTTT.